Shown below are 22 T cell receptor beta chains from a single sample sequenced in a study of cytomegalovirus exposure and HLA in healthy donors. The PCR made use of 60 Vbeta and 13 Jbeta primers. Assay: immunoSEQ multiplex PCR; the TCRdb copy retains only in-frame clones and omits some. This table holds around 200,000 clones, roughly four fifths found once. The specimen sequenced was PBMCs. These receptors all come from a woman aged 25-40 years in good health and CMV-seropositive.

The chain has TRBV19 and TRBJ2-3, with 7 bases matching TRBD2. The germline gives CDR1 LNHDA, CDR2 SQIVND (reference sequence). Unmatched junction bases numbered 3, after V lost 3 bases and J lost 0 bases. The CDR3 is 15 residues long. The chain's CDR3 is CASSILAVSTDTQYF. DNA for the CDR3: TGTGCCAGTAGTATTCTAGCGGTCAGCACAGATACGCAGTATTTT.

This clone was seen a handful of times. This chain joins TRBV27 and TRBJ1-1, with D unclear. V gave up 4 bases and J gave up 3 bases, with 15 bases separating them. The CDR3 covers 15 residues. The V gene's germline CDR1 is MNHEY and CDR2 SMNVEV (reference sequence). The CDR3 protein is CASSSISYRDTEAFF. The CDR3 DNA reads TGTGCCAGCAGTTCGATTTCTTATCGGGACACTGAAGCTTTCTTT.

Only a few counts were recorded for this clone. V and J are TRBV28 and TRBJ1-2, with a possible D match to TRBD1 (6 bases). CDR3 size: 14 residues. With 7 bases removed from V and 4 bases from J, the gap between germline ends came to 16 bases. The germline CDR1 and CDR2 sequences are MDHEN and SYDVKM. As DNA, the CDR3 is TGTGCCAGCACCCTTACAGGGAACTCCTATGGCTACACCTTC. The encoded protein is CASTLTGNSYGYTF.

CDR3 sequence: CASSPLSGRDTDTQYF. The CDR3 DNA reads TGTGCCAGCAGTCCGCTTAGCGGGAGGGATACAGATACGCAGTATTTT. The chain recombines TRBV27 with TRBJ2-3, with TRBD2 matching 11 bases. The CDR3 contains 16 residues. Germline-derived CDR1 and CDR2 are MNHEY and SMNVEV (reference sequence). V lost 5 bases, J lost 3 bases, and 7 bases stayed unmatched.

This chain uses TRBV7-9 with TRBJ2-3; 9 bases match TRBD2. V shed 6 bases, J shed 1 base, and the junction held 5 bases outside the gene matches. CDR3 length: 15 residues. Germline lookup yields CDR1 SEHNR and CDR2 FQNEAQ (reference sequence). As DNA, the CDR3 is TGTGCCAGCAGTCCTAGGACTAGCGGCACAGATACGCAGTATTTT. Its translation: CASSPRTSGTDTQYF.

With respect to this clone: Its ends do not fully match the called genes, so a read error is possible. V usage is TRBV7-9 and J usage is TRBJ2-5; D not resolved. The CDR3 runs to 11 residues. CDR1 is SEHNR, CDR2 FQNEAQ, per germline (reference sequence). CDR3 amino acids: CSSSPLETQYF. The CDR3 DNA sequence: TGTTCCAGCAGCCCCTTAGAGACCCAGTACTTC.

As DNA, the CDR3 is TGTGCCAGCAGTCGGAGGGGGGGGAACACTGAAGCTTTCTTT. It codes for CASSRRGGNTEAFF. This chain links TRBV6-5 with TRBJ1-1, with D maybe TRBD1 (6 bases). The CDR3 spans 14 residues. Trimming took off 5 bases at V and 1 base at J, with 11 bases between the two ends. Germline CDR1 is MNHEY and CDR2 is SVGAGI.

This chain uses TRBV5-1 with TRBJ2-7, with TRBD2 identical over 9 bases. The CDR3 extends over 14 amino acids. J gave up 4 bases and V 2 bases, and 4 bases lay outside the gene matches. Per the germline V gene, CDR1 is SGHRS and CDR2 is YFSETQ. The DNA of the CDR3 is TGCGCCAGCAGCTTAAGCGGGAGGACATACGAGCAGTACTTC. Translating gives CASSLSGRTYEQYF.

The rearrangement links TRBV19 to TRBJ2-1; 11 nucleotides agree with TRBD2. The CDR3 extends over 18 amino acids. Germline values: CDR1 LNHDA, CDR2 SQIVND (reference sequence). The V segment lost 5 bases and the J segment 7 bases; nucleotides outside the gene matches: 16. CDR3: CASSSTGLLAGERNEQFF. Written as DNA, the CDR3 is TGTGCCAGTAGTTCCACTGGTCTACTAGCGGGAGAGCGAAATGAGCAGTTCTTC.

The chain has TRBV4-1 and TRBJ1-5; TRBD1 is a possible D gene (6 bases). V lost 0 bases to trimming and J lost 1 base, with 13 bases between them. The CDR3 has 17 amino acids. Per the germline V gene, CDR1 is MGHRA and CDR2 is YSYEKL. In nucleotides, the CDR3 is TGCGCCAGCAGCCAAGAGGGGGCCCCAGGGAGCAATCAGCCCCAGCATTTT. Translated: CASSQEGAPGSNQPQHF.

This clone was counted between two and nine times. The rearrangement links TRBV6-4 to TRBJ2-1; perhaps TRBD1 as D (6 bases). With 5 bases removed from V and 0 bases from J, the gap between germline ends came to 11 bases. Germline lookup yields CDR1 MRHNA and CDR2 SNTAGT. CDR3 length: 15 amino acids. The CDR3 DNA follows: TGTGCCAGCAGTACAGAGACAGGCTCCTACAATGAGCAGTTCTTC. The encoded protein is CASSTETGSYNEQFF.

The chain is built from TRBV27 and TRBJ2-7; maybe TRBD1 (6 bases). Germline CDR1 and CDR2: MNHEY and SMNVEV (reference sequence). CDR3 length: 14 residues. Trimming removed 1 base from V and 2 bases from J, with 9 bases in between. The CDR3, as DNA: TGTGCCAGCAGTTTATTGGGACAAGCCTACGAGCAGTACTTC. Translated, it gives CASSLLGQAYEQYF.

V and J are TRBV4-1 and TRBJ2-1; D may be TRBD1 (6 bases). The V end was cut by 4 bases, the J end by 5 bases, with 12 bases between. The CDR3 consists of 14 residues. Per the germline V gene, CDR1 is MGHRA and CDR2 is YSYEKL. CDR3 bases: TGCGCCAGCAGCCGCTACCGGGACAACAATGAGCAGTTCTTC. Its protein is CASSRYRDNNEQFF.

This clone was detected a few times. V and J are TRBV11-2 and TRBJ2-1; D may be TRBD1 (5 bases). This CDR3 has 15 residues. V shed 1 base and J shed 5 bases, with 12 bases lying between them. Germline assignment: CDR1 SGHAT and CDR2 FQNNGV. The CDR3 bases are TGTGCCAGCAGCTTAGCCCAGGGCCGAAACAATGAGCAGTTCTTC. Translating it yields CASSLAQGRNNEQFF.

The V and J genes are TRBV5-1 and TRBJ2-1, with TRBD2 matching 9 bases. CDR3 length: 17 amino acids. Germline values: CDR1 SGHRS, CDR2 YFSETQ. With 1 base clipped from V and 0 bases from J, the junction kept 5 bases outside the gene matches. The CDR3 loop is CASSLSSAGGSYNEQFF. CDR3 bases: TGCGCCAGCAGCTTGTCGTCAGCGGGGGGCTCCTACAATGAGCAGTTCTTC.

The chain joins TRBV7-6 to TRBJ1-1; D is perhaps TRBD1 (6 bases). In germline, CDR1 is SGHVS, CDR2 FNYEAQ. Trimming took off 6 bases at V and 0 bases at J, with 11 bases between the two ends. This CDR3 has 14 amino acids. The CDR3 protein is CASRAGEVNTEAFF. The DNA of the CDR3 is TGTGCCAGCAGGGCAGGGGAAGTGAACACTGAAGCTTTCTTT.

This clone was seen only a few times. The chain is built from TRBV6-5 and TRBJ1-1; D not certain. The germline gives CDR1 MNHEY, CDR2 SVGAGI. This CDR3 comprises 12 residues. The germline V and J ends were trimmed by 0 bases and 5 bases, with 4 bases remaining between them. The DNA for the CDR3 is TGTGCCAGCAGTTACTCCACTACTGAAGCTTTCTTT. Protein sequence: CASSYSTTEAFF.

This clone was observed a handful of times. The chain recombines TRBV18 with TRBJ1-1, with TRBD1 matching 8 bases. This CDR3 contains 15 residues. Germline V CDR1 and CDR2: KGHSH, LQKENI. V trimming: 3 bases; J trimming: 5 bases; junction bases outside the gene matches: 8. As DNA, the CDR3 is TGTGCCAGCTCACCCAAACAGGGGGGAGGAACTGAAGCTTTCTTT. This encodes CASSPKQGGGTEAFF.

The chain is built from TRBV6-6 and TRBJ2-1; D not certain. V was shortened by 5 bases and J by 8 bases, with 13 bases between the two germline ends. The CDR3 spans 13 residues. From germline, CDR1 is MNHNY and CDR2 SVGAGI (reference sequence). CDR3 nucleotides: TGTGCCAGCAGTCCTATCCGCGGTGATGAGCAGTTCTTC. Its protein product is CASSPIRGDEQFF.

DNA for the CDR3: TGTGCCAGCAGCTTCCACTCCTTCCTCGAGCAGTACTTC. This codes for CASSFHSFLEQYF. The chain couples TRBV11-2 to TRBJ2-7, with D unclear. V was trimmed by 3 bases and J by 6 bases, leaving 12 bases between them. Germline V gene data show CDR1 as SGHAT and CDR2 as FQNNGV. This CDR3 is built from 13 residues.

About this clone: Other DNA variants within this sample encode the same CDR3. The CDR3 region is CASSIVGQTLYSNQPQHF. The CDR3 nucleotides read TGTGCCAGTAGTATAGTGGGACAGACCCTCTATAGCAATCAGCCCCAGCATTTT. The rearrangement links TRBV19 to TRBJ1-5; TRBD1 agrees at 7 bases. Germline V CDR1 and CDR2: LNHDA, SQIVND (reference sequence). After removal of 1 base from V and 0 bases from J, the junction contained 9 bases not matched to a gene. The CDR3 loop spans 18 amino acids. The variable domain in full, with the rest retrieved from reference TRBV19 and TRBJ1-5, is DGGITQSPKYLFRKEGQNVTLSCEQNLNHDAMYWYRQDPGQGLRLIYYSQIVNDFQKGDIAEGYSVSREKKESFPLTVTSAQKNPTAFYLCASSIVGQTLYSNQPQHFGDGTRLSIL.

The rearrangement joins TRBV5-4 to TRBJ2-7; 13 nucleotides align to TRBD2. CDR1 and CDR2 (germline): SGHNT, YYREEE (reference sequence). V dropped 2 bases and J dropped 6; count of bases not matched to a gene: 2. This CDR3 is built from 14 residues. CDR3 amino acids: CASSFRTSGSEQYF. The CDR3 nucleotides read TGTGCCAGCAGCTTCCGGACTAGCGGGAGCGAGCAGTACTTC.